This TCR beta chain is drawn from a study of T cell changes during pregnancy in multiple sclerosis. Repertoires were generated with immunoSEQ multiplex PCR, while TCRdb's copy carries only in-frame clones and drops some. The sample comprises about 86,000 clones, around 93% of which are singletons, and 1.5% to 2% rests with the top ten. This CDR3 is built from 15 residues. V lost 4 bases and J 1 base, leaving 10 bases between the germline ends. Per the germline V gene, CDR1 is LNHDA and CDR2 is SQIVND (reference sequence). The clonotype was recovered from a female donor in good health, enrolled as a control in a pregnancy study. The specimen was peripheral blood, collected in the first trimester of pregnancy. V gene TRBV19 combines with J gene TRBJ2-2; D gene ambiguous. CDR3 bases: TGTGCCAGTAGTAGAGATAGAATGAACACCGGGGAGCTGTTTTTT. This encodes CASSRDRMNTGELFF.